This T cell receptor beta chain was identified in a study of identical twins. Study results and caveats: Insertions ran lower in abundant cord blood beta clonotypes, though not in memory repertoires. Zero-insertion findings could be partly confounded by invariant cells (MAIT and iNKT cells). Cross-sectional statistical analysis was relied on for the conclusions, without the same donors being followed.

The V end was cut by 3 bases, the J end by 3 bases, with 6 bases between. CDR1 is LGHNA and CDR2 is YSLEER in the germline V gene. The CDR3 contains 14 residues. In regard to this clonotype: Its specificity is not known.

Template switching added a universal primer site; cDNA carried unique molecular identifiers. TCRdb passed the 5' RACE reads through MiXCR, listing each CDR3 protein once. The sample yields 200,000 to 300,000 distinct CDR3 sequences, 8% to 11% seen once. The chain is built from TRBV4-3 and TRBJ2-6, with D unresolved. Source material: memory T cells sorted from blood. The sequence came from a man over 45 in good health. DNA of the CDR3: TGCGCCAGCAGCCAGGCGTTTGGGGCCAACGTCCTGACTTTC. Protein product: CASSQAFGANVLTF.